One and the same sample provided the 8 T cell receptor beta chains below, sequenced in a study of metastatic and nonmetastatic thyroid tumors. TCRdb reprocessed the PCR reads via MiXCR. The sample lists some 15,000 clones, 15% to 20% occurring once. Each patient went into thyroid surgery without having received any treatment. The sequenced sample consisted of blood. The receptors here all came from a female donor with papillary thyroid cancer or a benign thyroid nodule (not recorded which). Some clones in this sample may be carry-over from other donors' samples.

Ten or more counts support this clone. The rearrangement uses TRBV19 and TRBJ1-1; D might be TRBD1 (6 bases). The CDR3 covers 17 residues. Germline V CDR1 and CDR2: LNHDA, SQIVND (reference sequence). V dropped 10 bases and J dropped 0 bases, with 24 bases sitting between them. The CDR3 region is CATALGGIVGLNTEAFF. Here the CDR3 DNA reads TGTGCCACCGCCCTAGGGGGTATTGTGGGGTTGAACACTGAAGCTTTCTTT. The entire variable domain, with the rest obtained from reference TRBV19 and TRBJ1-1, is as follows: DGGITQSPKYLFRKEGQNVTLSCEQNLNHDAMYWYRQDPGQGLRLIYYSQIVNDFQKGDIAEGYSVSREKKESFPLTVTSAQKNPTAFYLCATALGGIVGLNTEAFFGQGTRLTVV.

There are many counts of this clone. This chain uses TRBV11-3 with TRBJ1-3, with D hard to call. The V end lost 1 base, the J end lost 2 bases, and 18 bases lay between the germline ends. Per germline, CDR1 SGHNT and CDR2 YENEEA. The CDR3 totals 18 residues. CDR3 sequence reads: CASSLGGMSGLTGNTIYF. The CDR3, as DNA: TGTGCCAGCAGCTTAGGGGGAATGTCGGGTCTCACTGGAAACACCATATATTTT.

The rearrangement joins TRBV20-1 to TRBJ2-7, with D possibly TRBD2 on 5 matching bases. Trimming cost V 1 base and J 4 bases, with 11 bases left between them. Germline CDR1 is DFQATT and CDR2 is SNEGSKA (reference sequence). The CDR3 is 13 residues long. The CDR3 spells CSARGLAGYEQYF. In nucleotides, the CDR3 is TGCAGTGCTAGAGGGCTAGCAGGTTACGAGCAGTACTTC.

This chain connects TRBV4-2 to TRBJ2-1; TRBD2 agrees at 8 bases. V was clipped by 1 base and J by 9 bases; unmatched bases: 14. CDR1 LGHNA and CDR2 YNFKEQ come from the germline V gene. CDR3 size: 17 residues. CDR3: CASSQVSGGGGWGEQFF. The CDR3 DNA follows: TGTGCCAGCAGCCAAGTTTCAGGAGGCGGGGGGTGGGGTGAGCAGTTCTTC.

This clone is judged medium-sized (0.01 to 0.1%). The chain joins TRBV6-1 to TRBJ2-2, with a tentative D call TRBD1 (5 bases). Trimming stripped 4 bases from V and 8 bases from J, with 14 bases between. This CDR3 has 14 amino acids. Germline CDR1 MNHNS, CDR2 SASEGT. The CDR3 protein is CASSGGRVAGELFF. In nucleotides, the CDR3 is TGTGCCAGCAGTGGGGGCAGGGTGGCTGGGGAGCTGTTTTTT.

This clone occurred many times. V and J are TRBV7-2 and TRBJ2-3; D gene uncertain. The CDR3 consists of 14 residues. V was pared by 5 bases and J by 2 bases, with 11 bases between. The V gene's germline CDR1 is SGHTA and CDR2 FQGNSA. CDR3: CASSPATYTDTQYF. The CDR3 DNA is TGTGCCAGCAGCCCCGCGACTTACACAGATACGCAGTATTTT.

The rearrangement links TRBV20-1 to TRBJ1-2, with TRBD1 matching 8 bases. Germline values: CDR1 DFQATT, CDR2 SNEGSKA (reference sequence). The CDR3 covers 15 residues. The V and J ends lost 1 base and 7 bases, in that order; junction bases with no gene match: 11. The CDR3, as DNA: TGCAGTGCTAGAGGTACGCAGGGGGCGCGTGGTGGCTACACCTTC. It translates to CSARGTQGARGGYTF.

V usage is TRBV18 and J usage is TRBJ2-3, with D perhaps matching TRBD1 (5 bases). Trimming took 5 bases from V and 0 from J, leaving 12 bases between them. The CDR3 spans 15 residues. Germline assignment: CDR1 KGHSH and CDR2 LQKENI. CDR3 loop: CASSGAEQSTDTQYF. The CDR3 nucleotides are TGTGCCAGCTCAGGGGCCGAGCAGAGCACAGATACGCAGTATTTT.